Below are 11 T cell receptor beta chains sequenced from a single sample in a study of B cell selection in AIRE deficiency. Sequenced by immunoSEQ multiplex PCR; TCRdb stores in-frame clones only, minus some. The sample lists roughly 14,000 clones; 85% to 95% were seen once. The regulatory T cell sort gate was CD4+CD25hiCD127low/negative. The sequencing input was Tregs sorted from PBMCs. The source is a human donor with AIRE deficiency.

The gene calls are TRBV7-6 and TRBJ2-1; 15 bases line up with TRBD2. Per the germline V gene, CDR1 is SGHVS and CDR2 is FNYEAQ. There are 16 residues in the CDR3. J was trimmed by 7 bases and V by 4 bases; bases with no gene match: 5. The CDR3 protein is CASSSGLAGGPNEQFF. The CDR3 DNA is TGTGCCAGCAGCTCCGGACTAGCGGGAGGGCCGAATGAGCAGTTCTTC.

A single count supports this clone. This chain uses TRBV7-2 with TRBJ2-3; 9 positions match TRBD2. The V gene end was trimmed by 5 bases and the J gene end by 6 bases; junction bases not matched to a gene: 18. Germline-derived CDR1 and CDR2 are SGHTA and FQGNSA. This CDR3 spans 18 amino acids. The CDR3 sequence: CASSLFTGTSLVGDTQYF. The CDR3 bases are TGTGCCAGCAGCCTTTTTACCGGGACTAGCCTGGTTGGGGATACGCAGTATTTT.

The V and J genes are TRBV5-1 and TRBJ2-7, with TRBD2 matching over 13 bases. The CDR3 totals 15 residues. Germline V gives CDR1 SGHRS, CDR2 YFSETQ. The V gene end was trimmed by 4 bases and the J gene end by 3 bases; junction bases not matched to a gene: 4. The CDR3 reads CASSQGLAGSYEQYF. The DNA for the CDR3 is TGCGCCAGCAGCCAGGGACTAGCGGGGAGCTACGAGCAGTACTTC. The full variable domain, rest sourced from reference TRBV5-1 and TRBJ2-7, is KAGVTQTPRYLIKTRGQQVTLSCSPISGHRSVSWYQQTPGQGLQFLFEYFSETQRNKGNFPGRFSGRQFSNSRSEMNVSTLELGDSALYLCASSQGLAGSYEQYFGPGTRLTVT.

The chain is built from TRBV19 and TRBJ1-5; unclear D gene. Germline V gene data show CDR1 as LNHDA and CDR2 as SQIVND (reference sequence). Trimming took 5 bases from V and 3 from J, leaving 14 bases between them. The CDR3 consists of 15 residues. The CDR3 nucleotides are TGTGCCAGTAGTTCCGGGATTACCCCCAATCAGCCCCAGCATTTT. Translation: CASSSGITPNQPQHF.

The chain joins TRBV5-5 to TRBJ1-2; D gene unclear. Looked up from germline, CDR1 is SGHKS and CDR2 is YYEKEE (reference sequence). This CDR3 is built from 15 residues. Trimming took off 3 bases at V and 1 base at J, with 13 bases between the two ends. CDR3 protein: CASSSGLGVNYGYTF. The CDR3 DNA follows: TGTGCCAGCAGCTCGGGTCTCGGGGTTAACTATGGCTACACCTTC.

The table lists this clone with a count of one. The chain joins TRBV19 to TRBJ1-2, with D uncertain. This CDR3 contains 12 residues. V dropped 4 bases and J dropped 7 bases, with 10 bases sitting between them. The germline V gene has CDR1 LNHDA and CDR2 SQIVND (reference sequence). CDR3 nucleotides: TGTGCCAGTAGTAGGGTGGAGCGTGGCTACACCTTC. Protein product: CASSRVERGYTF.

The table lists this clone with a count of one. The rearrangement uses TRBV5-1 and TRBJ2-7; the match to TRBD2 covers 10 bases. The V and J ends lost 2 bases and 0 bases, in that order; junction bases with no gene match: 8. CDR3 length equals 17 residues. Germline V gene sequence: CDR1 SGHRS, CDR2 YFSETQ. CDR3 coding DNA: TGCGCCAGCAGCTTTGGTAGCGGGAGGCCGAGCTCCTACGAGCAGTACTTC. This encodes CASSFGSGRPSSYEQYF.

The rearrangement uses TRBV9 and TRBJ1-2; D gene ambiguous. V lost 0 bases, J lost 8 bases, and 8 bases lay in between. The CDR3 runs 12 residues. The germline gives CDR1 SGDLS, CDR2 YYNGEE. CDR3 amino acids: CASSVAGLGYTF. CDR3 DNA: TGTGCCAGCAGCGTAGCGGGGTTAGGCTACACCTTC.

The chain employs TRBV5-1 and TRBJ2-5; 8 nucleotides line up with TRBD1. The germline CDR1 and CDR2 sequences are SGHRS and YFSETQ. The ends lost 1 base at V and 2 bases at J; junction bases unmatched: 1. The CDR3 runs 14 residues. The CDR3 region has the DNA TGCGCCAGCAGCTTGCAGGGGGCGCAAGAGACCCAGTACTTC. The encoded protein is CASSLQGAQETQYF.

The chain joins TRBV5-1 to TRBJ2-1; 8 bases fit TRBD2. With V trimmed by 5 bases and J by 5 bases, 9 bases remained unmatched. The CDR3 spans 15 residues. Germline V lookup: CDR1 SGHRS, CDR2 YFSETQ. The CDR3 nucleotides read TGCGCCAGCAGGCCGACTAGCGTAAAAGACAATGAGCAGTTCTTC. Translation: CASRPTSVKDNEQFF.

This chain connects TRBV5-1 to TRBJ2-5, with 8 bases fitting TRBD2. The CDR3 is made up of 13 amino acids. From germline, CDR1 is SGHRS and CDR2 YFSETQ. The J segment lost 5 bases and the V segment lost 3 bases, leaving 3 bases of the junction unmatched. CDR3: CASSSGTRETQYF. CDR3 coding DNA: TGCGCCAGCAGCTCCGGGACTAGGGAGACCCAGTACTTC. Full variable domain (remainder filled in from reference TRBV5-1 and TRBJ2-5): KAGVTQTPRYLIKTRGQQVTLSCSPISGHRSVSWYQQTPGQGLQFLFEYFSETQRNKGNFPGRFSGRQFSNSRSEMNVSTLELGDSALYLCASSSGTRETQYFGPGTRLLVL.